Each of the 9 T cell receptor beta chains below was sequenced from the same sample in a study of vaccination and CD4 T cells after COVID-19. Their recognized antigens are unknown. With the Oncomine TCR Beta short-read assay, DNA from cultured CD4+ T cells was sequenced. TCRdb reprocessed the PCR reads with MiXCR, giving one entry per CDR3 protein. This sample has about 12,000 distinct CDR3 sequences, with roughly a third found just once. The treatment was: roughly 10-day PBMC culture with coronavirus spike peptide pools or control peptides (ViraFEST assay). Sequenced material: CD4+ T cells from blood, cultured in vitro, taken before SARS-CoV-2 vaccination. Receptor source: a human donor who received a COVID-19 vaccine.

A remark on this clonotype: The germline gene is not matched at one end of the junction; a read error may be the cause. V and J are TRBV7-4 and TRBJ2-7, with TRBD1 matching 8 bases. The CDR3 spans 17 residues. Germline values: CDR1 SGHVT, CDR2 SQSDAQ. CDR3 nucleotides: TGTGCCAGCAGCGTAGCTCCGGACGGACAGGGACCCTACGAGCAGTACTTC. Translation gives CASSVAPDGQGPYEQYF.

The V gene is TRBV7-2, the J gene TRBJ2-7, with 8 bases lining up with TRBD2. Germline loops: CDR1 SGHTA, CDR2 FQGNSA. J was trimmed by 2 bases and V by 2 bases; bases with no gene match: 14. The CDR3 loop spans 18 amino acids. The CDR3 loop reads CASSLRPGLLAATYEQYF. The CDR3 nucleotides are TGTGCCAGCAGCTTAAGGCCGGGATTACTAGCGGCCACCTACGAGCAGTACTTC.

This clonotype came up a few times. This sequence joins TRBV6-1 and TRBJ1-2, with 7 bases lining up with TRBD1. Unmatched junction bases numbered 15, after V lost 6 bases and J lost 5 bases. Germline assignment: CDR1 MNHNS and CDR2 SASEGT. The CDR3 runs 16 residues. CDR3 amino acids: CASRRGQEMGPYGYTF. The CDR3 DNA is TGTGCCAGCAGAAGAGGACAGGAAATGGGCCCATATGGCTACACCTTC.

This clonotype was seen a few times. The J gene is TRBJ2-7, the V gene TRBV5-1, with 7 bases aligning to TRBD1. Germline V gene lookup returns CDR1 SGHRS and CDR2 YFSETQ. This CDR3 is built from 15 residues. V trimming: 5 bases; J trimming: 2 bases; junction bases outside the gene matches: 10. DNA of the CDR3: TGCGCCAGCAGTCCTACAGGGGCTGTAACCTACGAGCAGTACTTC. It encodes CASSPTGAVTYEQYF.

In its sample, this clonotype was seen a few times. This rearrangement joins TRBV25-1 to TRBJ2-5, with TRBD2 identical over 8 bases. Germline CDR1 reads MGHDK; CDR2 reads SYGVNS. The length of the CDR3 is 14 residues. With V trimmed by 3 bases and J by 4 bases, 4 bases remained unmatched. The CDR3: CASSDAGGRETQYF. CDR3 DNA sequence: TGTGCCAGCAGTGATGCGGGGGGCAGAGAGACCCAGTACTTC.

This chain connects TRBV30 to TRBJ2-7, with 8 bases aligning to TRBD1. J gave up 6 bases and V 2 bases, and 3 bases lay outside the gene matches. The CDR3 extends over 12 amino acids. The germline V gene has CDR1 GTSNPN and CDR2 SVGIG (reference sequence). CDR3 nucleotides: TGTGCCTGGAGTACAACAGGGGGCGAGCAGTACTTC. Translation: CAWSTTGGEQYF.

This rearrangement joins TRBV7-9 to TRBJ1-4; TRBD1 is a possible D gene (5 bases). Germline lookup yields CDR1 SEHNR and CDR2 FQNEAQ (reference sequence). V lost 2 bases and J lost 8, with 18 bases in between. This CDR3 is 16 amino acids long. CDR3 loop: CASSLIGKRGREKLFF. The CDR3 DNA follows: TGTGCCAGCAGCTTAATTGGGAAGAGGGGACGAGAAAAACTGTTTTTT.

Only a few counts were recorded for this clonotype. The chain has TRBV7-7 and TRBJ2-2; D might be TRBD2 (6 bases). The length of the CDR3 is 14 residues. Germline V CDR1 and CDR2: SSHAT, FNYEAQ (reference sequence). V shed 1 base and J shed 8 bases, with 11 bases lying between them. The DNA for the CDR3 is TGTGCCAGCAGCTTAGGGCGGGGCGAAGGGGAGCTGTTTTTT. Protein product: CASSLGRGEGELFF.

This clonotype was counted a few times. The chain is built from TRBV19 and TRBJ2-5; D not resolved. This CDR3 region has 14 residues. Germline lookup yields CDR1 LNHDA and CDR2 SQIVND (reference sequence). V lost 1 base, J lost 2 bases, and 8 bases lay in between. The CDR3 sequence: CASSIGWEQETQYF. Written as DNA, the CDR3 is TGTGCCAGTAGTATAGGCTGGGAACAAGAGACCCAGTACTTC.